These 16 T cell receptor beta chains were all obtained from the same sample, sequenced in a study of shared clonotypes between healthy human individuals. Profiled with immunoSEQ multiplex PCR; TCRdb holds only in-frame clones, not every one. Of about half a million clones listed, roughly 83% are singletons. Sequenced material: PBMCs. Receptors were obtained from a woman in her forties in good health. Some clones in this sample may be carry-over from other donors' samples.

J is TRBJ1-1 and V is TRBV10-1; D is perhaps TRBD1 (6 bases). The V gene lost 2 bases and the J gene lost 6 bases, with 10 bases spanning the gap. The CDR3 consists of 13 residues. Germline CDR1 WNHNN, CDR2 SYGVQD (reference sequence). The CDR3 loop is CASSETGKPEAFF. As DNA, the CDR3 is TGCGCCAGCAGTGAGACAGGGAAACCTGAAGCTTTCTTT.

This clone was recorded once. This chain connects TRBV5-6 to TRBJ2-1; no firm D call. The length of the CDR3 is 12 residues. Trimming removed 4 bases at V and 15 bases at J, with 17 bases between. Germline CDR1 reads SGHDT; CDR2 reads YYEEEE. Here the CDR3 DNA reads TGTGCCAGCAGCGCCTCACACGGTGCGTGGTTCTTC. Amino acid sequence: CASSASHGAWFF.

This sequence joins TRBV25-1 and TRBJ2-5; 7 bases are shared with TRBD2. The CDR3 length is 16 residues. The junction had 14 bases not matched to a gene; V was cut back by 8 bases and J by 2 bases. Per germline, CDR1 MGHDK and CDR2 SYGVNS. This chain's CDR3 is CASALRRSGAQETQYF. Written as DNA, the CDR3 is TGTGCCAGCGCCCTAAGAAGGAGCGGGGCACAAGAGACCCAGTACTTC.

For this clone: Being one base from a much bigger clone, this may be a read error. The CDR3 region has the DNA TGTGCCAGCAGCCAGACTAGCGGGAACCAAGAGACCCAGTACTTC. Its translation is CASSQTSGNQETQYF. The J gene is TRBJ2-5, the V gene TRBV5-4, with 11 bases aligning to TRBD2. Germline V gene lookup returns CDR1 SGHNT and CDR2 YYREEE (reference sequence). The CDR3 consists of 15 residues. V lost 4 bases and J lost 0; bases outside the gene matches: 2.

The chain links TRBV28 to TRBJ1-1, with 7 bases identical to TRBD1. V shed 2 bases, J shed 5 bases, and the junction held 11 bases outside the gene matches. The CDR3 spans 16 residues. Germline V CDR1 and CDR2: MDHEN, SYDVKM. CDR3 region: CASSLTSGAGGTEAFF. In nucleotides, the CDR3 is TGTGCCAGCAGTTTAACCTCCGGGGCAGGGGGTACTGAAGCTTTCTTT.

The chain has TRBV28 and TRBJ2-3; possible D gene TRBD2, 6 bases. The CDR3 loop spans 13 amino acids. Germline CDR1 MDHEN, CDR2 SYDVKM. The V gene lost 5 bases and the J gene lost 6 bases, with 12 bases spanning the gap. The CDR3: CASSPGTSDTQYF. CDR3 sequence (DNA): TGTGCCAGCAGTCCAGGGACTTCCGATACGCAGTATTTT.

V is TRBV7-8 and J is TRBJ1-3; D not resolved. The CDR3 has 14 residues. Trimming removed 3 bases from V and 1 base from J, with 7 bases in between. Germline V gene lookup returns CDR1 SGHVS and CDR2 FQNEAQ. The CDR3 nucleotides read TGTGCCAGCAGCTTCGTAGGGTCTGGAAACACCATATATTTT. Amino acid sequence: CASSFVGSGNTIYF.

The genes are TRBV7-9 and TRBJ2-1; D remains ambiguous. Germline CDR1 and CDR2: SEHNR and FQNEAQ (reference sequence). There are 12 residues in the CDR3. V was pared by 2 bases and J by 8 bases, with 7 bases between. The CDR3 coding sequence is TGTGCCAGCAGCTTAAGGTATCATGAGCAGTTCTTC. Its translation: CASSLRYHEQFF.

This clone has only one observation. V usage is TRBV5-6 and J usage is TRBJ2-1; 10 bases map to TRBD2. V lost 4 bases, J lost 6 bases, and 13 bases stayed unmatched. The CDR3 runs to 17 residues. CDR1 is SGHDT, CDR2 YYEEEE, per germline. The CDR3 spells CASSQWGGLAGVNEQFF. The DNA of the CDR3 is TGTGCCAGCAGCCAATGGGGAGGCCTAGCGGGAGTCAATGAGCAGTTCTTC. The full variable domain, with the rest looked up from reference TRBV5-6 and TRBJ2-1, is DAGVTQSPTHLIKTRGQQVTLRCSPKSGHDTVSWYQQALGQGPQFIFQYYEEEERQRGNFPDRFSGHQFPNYSSELNVNALLLGDSALYLCASSQWGGLAGVNEQFFGPGTRLTVL.

This clone was seen a handful of times. The chain carries TRBV19 and TRBJ1-1; unclear D gene. CDR1 LNHDA and CDR2 SQIVND come from the germline V gene (reference sequence). The length of the CDR3 is 12 residues. Deletions cut 3 bases from V and 6 bases from J, with 8 bases between. Here the CDR3 DNA reads TGTGCCAGTAGTATGTCGCTGGCTGAAGCTTTCTTT. Translation: CASSMSLAEAFF.

V gene TRBV5-1 combines with J gene TRBJ2-3; 9 bases line up with TRBD1. This CDR3 has 13 amino acids. Looked up from germline, CDR1 is SGHRS and CDR2 is YFSETQ. Trimming removed 5 bases from V and 5 bases from J; junction bases left unmatched: 3. The CDR3 protein is CASRGTGKDTQYF. The CDR3 bases are TGCGCCAGCAGGGGGACAGGGAAAGATACGCAGTATTTT. The whole variable domain, filled in from reference TRBV5-1 and TRBJ2-3, reads KAGVTQTPRYLIKTRGQQVTLSCSPISGHRSVSWYQQTPGQGLQFLFEYFSETQRNKGNFPGRFSGRQFSNSRSEMNVSTLELGDSALYLCASRGTGKDTQYFGPGTRLTVL.

As regards this clone: A far larger clone is one nucleotide away, so this likely arose from a read error. The V call is TRBV6-1, the J call TRBJ1-3; TRBD1 matches 10 bases. J gave up 6 bases and V 6 bases, and 8 bases lay outside the gene matches. CDR3 size: 15 residues. CDR1 and CDR2 (germline): MNHNS, SASEGT. CDR3 nucleotide sequence: TGTGCCAGCAGCTTGACAGGGGGCAAAGAAAACACCATATATTTT. It codes for CASSLTGGKENTIYF.

The V gene is TRBV6-1, the J gene TRBJ1-2; weak D call: TRBD1 (5 bases). This CDR3 region has 13 residues. Per germline, CDR1 MNHNS and CDR2 SASEGT. V lost 7 bases and J lost 6, with 15 bases in between. In DNA form, the CDR3 reads TGTGCCAGCACACCTGGACGGGGGAATGGCTACACCTTC. This sequence encodes CASTPGRGNGYTF.

The genes are TRBV2 and TRBJ2-7; 8 bases are a match to TRBD1. J was trimmed by 3 bases and V by 4 bases; bases with no gene match: 5. This CDR3 contains 14 residues. Germline lookup yields CDR1 SNHLY and CDR2 FYNNEI. CDR3 in amino acids: CASSARRGRYEQYF. As DNA, the CDR3 is TGTGCCAGCAGTGCACGCAGGGGGCGCTACGAGCAGTACTTC.

The chain couples TRBV11-1 to TRBJ2-7; no firm D call. Germline CDR1 reads SGHAT; CDR2 reads FQDESV (reference sequence). V lost 4 bases, J lost 2 bases, and 6 bases lay in between. CDR3 size: 12 residues. In nucleotides, the CDR3 is TGTGCCAGCAGCTATCAGACCTACGAGCAGTACTTC. Protein sequence: CASSYQTYEQYF.

This clone was detected once. The rearrangement links TRBV6-5 to TRBJ2-7, with 10 bases identical to TRBD2. Per germline, CDR1 MNHEY and CDR2 SVGAGI. Unmatched junction bases numbered 4, after V lost 6 bases and J lost 2 bases. The CDR3 is made up of 14 amino acids. The CDR3 reads CASSQREGPYEQYF. CDR3 sequence (DNA): TGTGCCAGCAGCCAGCGGGAGGGGCCCTACGAGCAGTACTTC.